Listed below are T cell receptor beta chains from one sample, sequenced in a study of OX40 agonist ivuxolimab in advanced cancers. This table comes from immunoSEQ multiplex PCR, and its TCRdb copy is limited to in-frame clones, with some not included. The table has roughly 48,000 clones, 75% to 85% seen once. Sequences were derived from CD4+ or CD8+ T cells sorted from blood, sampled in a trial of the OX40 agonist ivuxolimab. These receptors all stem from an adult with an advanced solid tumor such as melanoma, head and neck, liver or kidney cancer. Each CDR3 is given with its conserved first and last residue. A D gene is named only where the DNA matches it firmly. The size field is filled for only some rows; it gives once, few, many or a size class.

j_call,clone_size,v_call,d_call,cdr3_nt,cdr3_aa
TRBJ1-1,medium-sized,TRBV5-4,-,TGTGCCAGCAGCCCGGGCCGAGCGGCCGAAGCTTTCTTT,CASSPGRAAEAFF
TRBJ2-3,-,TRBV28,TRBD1,TGTGCCAGCAGTTCATCGGGACAGGGGTCCGATACGCAGTATTTT,CASSSSGQGSDTQYF
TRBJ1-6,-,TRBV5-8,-,TGTGCCAGCAGCCTCTCTTGGGCAGGGGATGGGTCACCCCTCCACTTT,CASSLSWAGDGSPLHF
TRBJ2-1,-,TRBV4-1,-,TGCGCCAGCAGCCACCCCGTGGGGGGACGTGAGCAGTTCTTC,CASSHPVGGREQFF
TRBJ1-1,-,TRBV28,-,TGTGCCAGCAGTTTCGGGGGAGTTAACACTGAAGCTTTCTTT,CASSFGGVNTEAFF
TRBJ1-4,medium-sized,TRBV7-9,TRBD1,TGTGCCAGCAGCGCACAACAGGGGTCGGATGAAAAACTGTTTTTT,CASSAQQGSDEKLFF
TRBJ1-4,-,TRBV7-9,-,TGTGCCAGCAGCTTAAGCAGGCTCCTTGGTGAAAAACTGTTTTTT,CASSLSRLLGEKLFF
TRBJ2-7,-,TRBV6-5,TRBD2,TGTGCCAGCAGTGCCGGGACTAACTACGAGCAGTACTTC,CASSAGTNYEQYF
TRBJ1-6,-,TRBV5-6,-,TGTGCCAGCAGCTTGGCTGAGGGTTTCTCAGAGAATTCACCCCTCCACTTT,CASSLAEGFSENSPLHF
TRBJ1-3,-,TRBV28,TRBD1,TGTGCCAGCAGTTCTGGACAGGGGACCCGAAACACCATATATTTT,CASSSGQGTRNTIYF
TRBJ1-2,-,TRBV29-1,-,TGCAGCGCAGGGGAACTCTATGGCTACACCTTC,CSAGELYGYTF
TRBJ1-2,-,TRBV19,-,TGTGCCAGTCGGTTCACGCGAATGGGCTATGGCTACACCTTC,CASRFTRMGYGYTF
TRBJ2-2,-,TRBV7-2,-,TGTGCCAGCAGCTTAGGCGGGGCCGGGGAGCTGTTTTTT,CASSLGGAGELFF
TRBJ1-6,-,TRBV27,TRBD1,TGTGCCAGCAGCGAACAGGGGGCCTATAATTCACCCCTCCACTTT,CASSEQGAYNSPLHF
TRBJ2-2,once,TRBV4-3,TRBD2,TGCGCCAGCAGCCATACTAGCGGCGCCGGGGAGCTGTTTTTT,CASSHTSGAGELFF
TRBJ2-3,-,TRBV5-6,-,TGTGCCAGCAGCCCTACCGCGACAGATACGCAGTATTTT,CASSPTATDTQYF
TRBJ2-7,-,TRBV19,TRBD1,TGTGCCAGTAGTATAGGGGCAGGACAGGGGAGGTACGAGCAGTACTTC,CASSIGAGQGRYEQYF
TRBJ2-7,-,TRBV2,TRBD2,TGTGCCAGCAGCGGACTAGCGGGAGCGGGAGAGCAGTACTTC,CASSGLAGAGEQYF
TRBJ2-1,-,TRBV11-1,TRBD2,TGTGCCAGCAGCCCCGTGAGCGGGGGGTACAATGAGCAGTTCTTC,CASSPVSGGYNEQFF
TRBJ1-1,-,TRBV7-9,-,TGTGCCAGCAGCTTTCGCGGACGCCTTAACACTGAAGCTTTCTTT,CASSFRGRLNTEAFF
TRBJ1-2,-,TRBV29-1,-,TGCAGCGGCTTAGGGGACGGCTATGGCTACACCTTC,CSGLGDGYGYTF
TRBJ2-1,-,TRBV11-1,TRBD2,TGTGCCAGCACCTCCACGGGGGGGAATGAGCAGTTCTTC,CASTSTGGNEQFF
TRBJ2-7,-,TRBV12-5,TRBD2,TGTGCTAGTGGTTTGGAGGGACTAGCGGGAGTCTACGAGCAGTACTTC,CASGLEGLAGVYEQYF
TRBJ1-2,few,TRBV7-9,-,TGTGCCAGCAGCTACGCTGGTCCCAACTATGGCTACACCTTC,CASSYAGPNYGYTF
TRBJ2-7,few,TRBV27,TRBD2,TGTGCCAGCAGTTCATCACTAGCGGGAGGAATACGCTCCTACGAGCAGTACTTC,CASSSSLAGGIRSYEQYF
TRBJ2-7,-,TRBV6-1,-,TGTGCCAGCAGTGGAAGGGTATCCTACGAGCAGTACTTC,CASSGRVSYEQYF
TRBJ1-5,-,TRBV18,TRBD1,TGTGCCAGCTCACCTATAGGACAGGGAAGCAATCAGCCCCAGCATTTT,CASSPIGQGSNQPQHF